The rows below give T cell receptor beta chains drawn from one sample of a study of a mutant IDH1 vaccine in newly diagnosed glioma. Only in-frame clones appear in the TCRdb table, and some are missing; sequencing was by immunoSEQ multiplex PCR. The sample lists tens of thousands of clones, less than 85% seen once, with about 8.2% in the top ten. These TCRs' antigens remain unknown. The specimen was PBMCs, collected from a glioma patient whose treatment included an IDH1 peptide vaccine. The receptor set was obtained from a woman aged 50 to 65 with glioma. The CDR3 runs from the conserved cysteine through the conserved F or W. D genes are given only for firm matches. Rows give clone size only sometimes, using once, few, many, or a class for an expanded clone.

V: TRBV7-9; D: .; J: TRBJ1-5; size: .; DNA: TGTGCCAGCAGCTTTGAAGAGGAGGAAGGTCAGCCCCAGCATTTT; CDR3: CASSFEEEEGQPQHF
V: TRBV27; D: .; J: TRBJ1-5; size: once; DNA: TGTGCCAGCAGTCCCGGCTGGTCTGATCAGCCCCAGCATTTT; CDR3: CASSPGWSDQPQHF
V: TRBV30; D: .; J: TRBJ2-5; size: .; DNA: TGTGCCTGGAGTGTATGGCAGGGAGAGACCCAGTACTTC; CDR3: CAWSVWQGETQYF
V: TRBV19; D: TRBD1; J: TRBJ1-2; size: .; DNA: TGTGCCAGTAGGAAGGACAGGACTAACTATGGCTACACCTTC; CDR3: CASRKDRTNYGYTF
V: TRBV5-1; D: TRBD1; J: TRBJ1-2; size: .; DNA: TGCGCCAGCAGCTTCGGGACAGTGAACCTCTATGGCTACACCTTC; CDR3: CASSFGTVNLYGYTF
V: TRBV30; D: TRBD1; J: TRBJ1-1; size: .; DNA: TGTGCCTGGGCGACAGGGCTGAACACTGAAGCTTTCTTT; CDR3: CAWATGLNTEAFF
V: TRBV6-1; D: TRBD1; J: TRBJ2-2; size: .; DNA: TGTGCCAGCGAATTGACAGGGATCGGGACCGGGGAGCTGTTTTTT; CDR3: CASELTGIGTGELFF
V: TRBV7-3; D: TRBD2; J: TRBJ2-2; size: few; DNA: TGTGCCAGCAGTGGGAGGGGCCAGGGCACCGGGGAGCTGTTTTTT; CDR3: CASSGRGQGTGELFF
V: TRBV7-3; D: TRBD2; J: TRBJ2-7; size: .; DNA: TGTGCCAGCAGCTTAAGGAGCGGGGGAGCCTACGAGCAGTACTTC; CDR3: CASSLRSGGAYEQYF
V: TRBV29-1; D: .; J: TRBJ1-2; size: .; DNA: TGCAGCGTTCCCCGGCGGGGGTGGGCCTATGGCTACACCTTC; CDR3: CSVPRRGWAYGYTF
V: TRBV7-8; D: TRBD1; J: TRBJ1-5; size: .; DNA: TGTGCCAGCAGCGGCCGGACAGGGGCGAGCAATCAGCCCCAGCATTTT; CDR3: CASSGRTGASNQPQHF
V: TRBV18; D: .; J: TRBJ1-3; size: .; DNA: TGTGCCAGCTCACTTATATCTGGAAACACCATATATTTT; CDR3: CASSLISGNTIYF
V: TRBV29-1; D: TRBD1; J: TRBJ1-4; size: .; DNA: TGCAGCGTTGAATTCCCGGGACAGGGTGAAAAACTGTTTTTT; CDR3: CSVEFPGQGEKLFF
V: TRBV7-2; D: .; J: TRBJ2-1; size: .; DNA: TGTGCCACTAACAAACAGGCGGCCTCCTACAATGAGCAGTTCTTC; CDR3: CATNKQAASYNEQFF
V: TRBV29-1; D: .; J: TRBJ2-7; size: .; DNA: TGCAGCGCGAGCTTATACCGGGACACCCAGGGCGAGCAGTACTTC; CDR3: CSASLYRDTQGEQYF
V: TRBV5-8; D: .; J: TRBJ1-1; size: .; DNA: TGTGCCAGCAGCTTGTTTTCCAGCCTGAACACTGAAGCTTTCTTT; CDR3: CASSLFSSLNTEAFF
V: TRBV12-5; D: .; J: TRBJ1-1; size: .; DNA: TGTGCTAGTGGTTTTGGTACTGAAGCTTTCTTT; CDR3: CASGFGTEAFF
V: TRBV19; D: TRBD2; J: TRBJ2-3; size: .; DNA: TGTGCCAGTAGTACTACCTATAGCGGGGGAACAGATACGCAGTATTTT; CDR3: CASSTTYSGGTDTQYF
V: TRBV5-1; D: .; J: TRBJ1-6; size: .; DNA: TGCGCCAGCAGCTTGCCCGAGAGGGGTTCACCCCTCCACTTT; CDR3: CASSLPERGSPLHF
V: TRBV18; D: TRBD1; J: TRBJ1-2; size: .; DNA: TGTGCCAGCTCACCACGGGGACAGGGGGCAGATGGCTACACCTTC; CDR3: CASSPRGQGADGYTF
V: TRBV9; D: .; J: TRBJ2-3; size: .; DNA: TGTGCCAGCAGCGTAGACCTGGGCGATACGCAGTATTTT; CDR3: CASSVDLGDTQYF
V: TRBV18; D: TRBD1; J: TRBJ1-1; size: .; DNA: TGTGCCAGCTCACCGCAGGGGGCGCTGAACACTGAAGCTTTCTTT; CDR3: CASSPQGALNTEAFF
V: TRBV5-1; D: TRBD1; J: TRBJ2-5; size: .; DNA: TGCGCCAGCAGCTCCCGACAGGGACGGGAAGAGACCCAGTACTTC; CDR3: CASSSRQGREETQYF
V: TRBV19; D: .; J: TRBJ1-5; size: once; DNA: TGTGCCAGTAGTCTCCTGACTCCTCGGAGTCAGCCCCAGCATTTT; CDR3: CASSLLTPRSQPQHF
V: TRBV7-9; D: .; J: TRBJ1-1; size: .; DNA: TGTGCCAGCAGCTCATCCGACAGGAGGAACACTGAAGCTTTCTTT; CDR3: CASSSSDRRNTEAFF
V: TRBV10-3; D: .; J: TRBJ2-3; size: .; DNA: TGTGCCATCAGTGCGAGGCAGGGGCTCTCCACAGATACGCAGTATTTT; CDR3: CAISARQGLSTDTQYF
V: TRBV9; D: .; J: TRBJ2-1; size: few; DNA: TGTGCCAGCAGCGTAGGGACCGTGGACAATGAGCAGTTCTTC; CDR3: CASSVGTVDNEQFF
V: TRBV2; D: TRBD1; J: TRBJ2-7; size: .; DNA: TGTGCCAGCAGGGGGACAGAATCCTACGAGCAGTACTTC; CDR3: CASRGTESYEQYF
V: TRBV6-1; D: TRBD1; J: TRBJ1-5; size: .; DNA: TGTGCCAGCAGTCGGGGACAGTTCAATCAGCCCCAGCATTTT; CDR3: CASSRGQFNQPQHF
V: TRBV30; D: .; J: TRBJ1-1; size: .; DNA: TGTGCCTGGGCCCCGAATGGGAAGGGGACTGAAGCTTTCTTT; CDR3: CAWAPNGKGTEAFF
V: TRBV7-9; D: .; J: TRBJ2-3; size: .; DNA: TGTGCCAGCAGACCTGGAGGGGGTGATACGCAGTATTTT; CDR3: CASRPGGGDTQYF
V: TRBV6-5; D: TRBD1; J: TRBJ1-2; size: .; DNA: TGTGCCAGCAGTCGCGGACAGGGCGGAGGCTACACCTTC; CDR3: CASSRGQGGGYTF
V: TRBV9; D: TRBD1; J: TRBJ1-1; size: few; DNA: TGTGCCAGCAGCGTCATAGAGGGGACAGGGAACACTGAAGCTTTCTTT; CDR3: CASSVIEGTGNTEAFF
V: TRBV6-1; D: TRBD2; J: TRBJ2-1; size: few; DNA: TGTGCCAGCAGTGGACGGCGCGGGGGATCCTACAATGAGCAGTTCTTC; CDR3: CASSGRRGGSYNEQFF
V: TRBV5-5; D: TRBD1; J: TRBJ1-5; size: .; DNA: TGTGCCAGCAGCCCTGACAGGGTGGGTCAGCCCCAGCATTTT; CDR3: CASSPDRVGQPQHF
V: TRBV18; D: .; J: TRBJ1-2; size: .; DNA: TGTGCCAGCTCACCACCCCAGGGGAGTGGTGGCTACACCTTC; CDR3: CASSPPQGSGGYTF
V: TRBV29-1; D: .; J: TRBJ1-1; size: few; DNA: TGCAGCGCAGGCAGGGGAGGCACTGAAGCTTTCTTT; CDR3: CSAGRGGTEAFF
V: TRBV7-3; D: .; J: TRBJ2-5; size: .; DNA: TGTGCCAGCAGCCGATGGAATGGGCAGACCCAGTACTTC; CDR3: CASSRWNGQTQYF
V: TRBV7-2; D: TRBD1; J: TRBJ1-1; size: .; DNA: TGTGCCAGCAGCCCAGGACAGGTTCGCACTGAAGCTTTCTTT; CDR3: CASSPGQVRTEAFF
V: TRBV5-4; D: .; J: TRBJ2-3; size: .; DNA: TGTGCCAGCAGCTGGCAGGGGCGCACAGATACGCAGTATTTT; CDR3: CASSWQGRTDTQYF